The clone carrying this T cell receptor beta chain appeared many times. This entry belongs to a study of early T cells in non-severe SARS-CoV-2 infection. MiXCR was run by TCRdb on the 5' RACE reads, yielding one entry per CDR3 protein. Of 11,000 or so distinct CDR3 sequences listed, 4% to 5.5% are singletons. From germline, CDR1 is SQVTM and CDR2 ANQGSEA. Trimming removed 7 bases from V and 1 base from J, with 13 bases in between. The CDR3 runs 13 residues. The specimen sequenced was whole blood. The TCR was taken from an adult who was a healthcare worker with PCR-confirmed SARS-CoV-2 infection or an uninfected control (not recorded which). The gene calls are TRBV29-1 and TRBJ1-1; tentatively, D is TRBD1 (6 bases). The CDR3 nucleotides are TGCAGCGCTAGGGGGGGGGCGAACACTGAAGCTTTCTTT. It specifies CSARGGANTEAFF.